This record concerns one T cell receptor beta chain sequence. What it binds is not known. The sample comes from a study of CD8 T cells in Susac syndrome. Study-level points and caveats: By the study's own acknowledgment, its TCR sequencing and HLA analysis included relatively few individuals.

RNA in amounts of roughly 0.45 to 1 ug was reverse transcribed with random hexamers. Amplification of TCR beta CDR3 across 54 Vbeta and 13 Jbeta was performed with immunoSEQ multiplex PCR. One entry per CDR3 protein results from TCRdb running MiXCR on the immunoSEQ multiplex PCR reads. In the table there are about 120,000 distinct CDR3 sequences, less than 95% of which are singletons. The origin of this receptor is a human donor in good health. The specimen sequenced was CD4+ T cells from PBMCs.

CDR3 residues: CASSSGVHWSGEQYF. The CDR3 DNA sequence: TGTGCCAGCAGCTCTGGGGTGCATTGGTCTGGCGAGCAGTACTTC. The chain couples TRBV7-2 to TRBJ2-7; D gene uncertain. This CDR3 is built from 15 residues. Germline V gene lookup returns CDR1 SGHTA and CDR2 FQGNSA. V shed 4 bases and J shed 6 bases, with 19 bases lying between them.